Presented here are 20 T cell receptor beta chains from one specimen sequenced in a study of vaccination and CD4 T cells after COVID-19. No cognate antigen is known for these TCRs. The Oncomine TCR Beta short-read assay sequenced DNA from cultured CD4+ T cells. TCRdb reprocessed the PCR reads with MiXCR, giving one entry per CDR3 protein. The table includes fewer than 20,000 distinct CDR3 sequences, approximately 57% detected once. Treatment described: approximately nine-day PBMC culture with coronavirus spike peptide pools or control peptides (ViraFEST assay). Sample: CD4+ T cells from blood, cultured in vitro, taken before SARS-CoV-2 vaccination. The receptors derive from a human donor who had recovered from COVID-19.

This clonotype turned up a few times. V is TRBV6-1 and J is TRBJ2-3, with 8 positions matching TRBD2. Germline lookup yields CDR1 MNHNS and CDR2 SASEGT. This CDR3 has 15 amino acids. V dropped 7 bases and J dropped 5; count of bases not matched to a gene: 11. CDR3: CASTRQASGLDTQYF. CDR3 nucleotides: TGTGCCAGCACCAGACAGGCTAGCGGGTTAGATACGCAGTATTTT.

As regards this clonotype: It may be a read error: a sequence one base away is much more abundant. This chain links TRBV23-1 with TRBJ1-5; D is ambiguous. TRBV23-1 is identified as an open reading frame with a role that is uncertain. This CDR3 is 12 amino acids long. The CDR3 reads CASSPGNRPQHF. CDR3 coding DNA: TGCGCCAGCAGCCCCGGCAATCGGCCCCAGCATTTT.

The rearrangement joins TRBV4-3 to TRBJ1-2; weak D call: TRBD1 (6 bases). V lost 2 bases and J 2 bases, leaving 6 bases between the germline ends. Germline-derived CDR1 and CDR2 are LGHNA and YSLEER. The CDR3 is made up of 13 amino acids. The CDR3 loop is CASSQQGNYGYTF. CDR3 nucleotide sequence: TGCGCCAGCAGCCAACAGGGGAACTATGGCTACACCTTC.

This clonotype occurred a few times. The chain links TRBV7-3 to TRBJ2-2, with D unresolved. This CDR3 is built from 14 residues. Deletions cut 0 bases from V and 3 bases from J, with 5 bases between. CDR1 SGHTA and CDR2 FQGTGA come from the germline V gene. CDR3 nucleotides: TGTGCCAGCAGCTTAACCCCGGACACCGGGGAGCTGTTTTTT. Translation: CASSLTPDTGELFF.

This chain connects TRBV20-1 to TRBJ2-3; the D gene is possibly TRBD2 (8 bases). The CDR3 is made up of 17 amino acids. V was clipped by 6 bases and J by 2 bases, with 24 bases between them. Germline loops: CDR1 DFQATT, CDR2 SNEGSKA (reference sequence). CDR3 bases: TGCAGTGCCAACAGACAGACAGGGCGGGGGGACACAGATACGCAGTATTTT. Translation gives CSANRQTGRGDTDTQYF.

This chain connects TRBV10-3 to TRBJ2-1; D is uncertain. Deletions cut 3 bases from V and 8 bases from J, with 11 bases between. The germline V gene encodes CDR1 ENHRY and CDR2 SYGVKD. This CDR3 spans 13 amino acids. The CDR3, as DNA: TGTGCCATCAGTGAAGAACTCTCGGATGAGCAGTTCTTC. This sequence encodes CAISEELSDEQFF.

This CDR3 reads CASSTDRIEETQYF. The CDR3 nucleotides read TGTGCCAGCAGTACGGACAGAATAGAAGAGACCCAGTACTTC. The chain combines TRBV7-2 with TRBJ2-5; possibly TRBD1 for D (6 bases). Trimming shortened V by 6 bases and J by 3 bases, and 14 bases separated the two germline ends. Germline CDR1 is SGHTA and CDR2 is FQGNSA. This CDR3 has 14 amino acids.

J is TRBJ1-1 and V is TRBV18; D gene uncertain. V lost 3 bases to trimming and J lost 5 bases, with 25 bases between them. CDR1 is KGHSH, CDR2 LQKENI, per germline. The CDR3 totals 18 residues. The CDR3 DNA reads TGTGCCAGCTCACCCCAATTACTTCGGCAAAAAGTGGGGACTGAAGCTTTCTTT. Translated: CASSPQLLRQKVGTEAFF.

This clonotype has only a few counts. The chain has TRBV2 and TRBJ2-2; 7 bases fit TRBD1. Trimming cost V 7 bases and J 2 bases; bases outside gene matches: 4. The CDR3 is made up of 14 amino acids. Germline V gives CDR1 SNHLY, CDR2 FYNNEI. The CDR3 region is CASKRQGNTGELFF. DNA of the CDR3: TGTGCCAGCAAGAGACAGGGTAACACCGGGGAGCTGTTTTTT.

This chain joins TRBV20-1 and TRBJ2-5, with D possibly TRBD1 on 6 matching bases. Germline V lookup: CDR1 DFQATT, CDR2 SNEGSKA (reference sequence). The CDR3 is made up of 16 amino acids. V was clipped by 6 bases and J by 0 bases, with 20 bases between them. CDR3 protein: CSAGLGSGQYQETQYF. CDR3 in DNA: TGCAGTGCCGGGTTGGGCAGCGGACAGTACCAAGAGACCCAGTACTTC.

The V gene is TRBV19, the J gene TRBJ2-6, with a possible D match to TRBD1 (6 bases). V lost 10 bases to trimming and J lost 0 bases, with 16 bases between them. The CDR3 is 16 amino acids. The germline V gene has CDR1 LNHDA and CDR2 SQIVND (reference sequence). The CDR3 region is CATAQGSSSGANVLTF. The CDR3 nucleotides are TGTGCCACCGCGCAGGGGTCAAGCTCTGGGGCCAACGTCCTGACTTTC.

The table lists this clonotype with a few counts. The chain carries TRBV7-3 and TRBJ2-2; D remains ambiguous. Looked up from germline, CDR1 is SGHTA and CDR2 is FQGTGA. V shed 3 bases and J shed 6 bases, with 5 bases lying between them. CDR3 length: 12 amino acids. The CDR3, as DNA: TGTGCCAGCAGCTTTTCCCCCGGGGAGCTGTTTTTT. Translation: CASSFSPGELFF.

This clonotype has only a few counts. The chain couples TRBV21-1 to TRBJ2-1; the table names TRBD2, a call not compared with the DNA. TRBV21-1 is given as a pseudogene. The CDR3 extends over 14 amino acids. The CDR3 coding sequence is TGTGCCAGCAGCCCTCGGACTGGGTACAATGAGCAGTTCTTC. Its protein product is CASSPRTGYNEQFF.

This clonotype has a handful of counts. The chain uses TRBV20-1 and TRBJ2-1; D remains unclear. This CDR3 contains 13 residues. Germline CDR1 and CDR2: DFQATT and SNEGSKA (reference sequence). CDR3 DNA: TGCAGCCAGCTAATGGTGGGTGGTGATGAGCAGTTCTTC. Amino acids: CSQLMVGGDEQFF.

The chain combines TRBV6-5 with TRBJ2-5, with D unresolved. V was cut by 4 bases and J by 3 bases, with 18 bases left in between. The CDR3 runs 16 residues. The germline V gene has CDR1 MNHEY and CDR2 SVGAGI. The CDR3 DNA is TGTGCCAGCAGTTCGACCTCCCCAACTCGGGAAGAGACCCAGTACTTC. Translated: CASSSTSPTREETQYF.

This clonotype was seen more than once but under ten times. V and J are TRBV28 and TRBJ1-4, with D hard to call. Between the trimmed V and J ends, which lost 3 bases and 8 bases, there was a span of 10 bases. Germline CDR1 reads MDHEN; CDR2 reads SYDVKM. The CDR3 length is 13 residues. The CDR3 DNA follows: TGTGCCAGCAGTTTCTTGCCGCAGGAAAAACTGTTTTTT. This translates into CASSFLPQEKLFF.

The rearrangement uses TRBV6-5 and TRBJ2-1; 8 nucleotides agree with TRBD2. The germline V gene encodes CDR1 MNHEY and CDR2 SVGAGI. This CDR3 is 15 amino acids long. J was trimmed by 5 bases and V by 2 bases; bases with no gene match: 5. CDR3 protein: CASSYPGRDHNEQFF. In DNA, the CDR3 is TGTGCCAGCAGTTACCCCGGGAGGGACCACAATGAGCAGTTCTTC.

This clonotype was recorded a few times. The J gene is TRBJ2-3, the V gene TRBV19; 8 bases agree with TRBD2. The CDR3 consists of 14 residues. With 6 bases clipped from V and 4 bases from J, the junction kept 6 bases outside the gene matches. CDR1 and CDR2 (germline): LNHDA, SQIVND (reference sequence). CDR3 loop: CASSSTGRADTQYF. The CDR3 region has the DNA TGTGCCAGTAGCTCTACCGGGAGGGCAGATACGCAGTATTTT.

The chain carries TRBV20-1 and TRBJ1-1; tentatively, D is TRBD1 (6 bases). Looked up from germline, CDR1 is DFQATT and CDR2 is SNEGSKA (reference sequence). V lost 5 bases to trimming and J lost 0 bases, with 13 bases between them. The CDR3 length is 14 residues. The CDR3 sequence is CSALETGLNTEAFF. In DNA form, the CDR3 reads TGCAGTGCTCTAGAAACAGGGCTGAACACTGAAGCTTTCTTT.

CDR3: CASSRSGTGLAGVGEQFF. In nucleotides, the CDR3 is TGTGCCAGCAGCCGTAGTGGGACAGGACTAGCGGGAGTTGGCGAGCAGTTCTTC. This sequence joins TRBV7-9 and TRBJ2-1, with TRBD2 identical over 13 bases. The CDR3 consists of 18 residues. Germline CDR1 SEHNR, CDR2 FQNEAQ (reference sequence). The V segment lost 5 bases and the J segment 10 bases; nucleotides outside the gene matches: 17.